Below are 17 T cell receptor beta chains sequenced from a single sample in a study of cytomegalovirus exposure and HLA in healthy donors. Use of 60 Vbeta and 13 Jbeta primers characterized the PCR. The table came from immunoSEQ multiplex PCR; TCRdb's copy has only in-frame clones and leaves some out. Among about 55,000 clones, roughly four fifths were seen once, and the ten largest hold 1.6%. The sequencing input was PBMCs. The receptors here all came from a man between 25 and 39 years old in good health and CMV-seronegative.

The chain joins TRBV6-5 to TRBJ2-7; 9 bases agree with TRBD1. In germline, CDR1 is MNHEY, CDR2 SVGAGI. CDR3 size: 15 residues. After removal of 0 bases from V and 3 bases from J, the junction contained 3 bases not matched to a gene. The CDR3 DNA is TGTGCCAGCAGTTACTCCGAGACAGGGGGCTACGAGCAGTACTTC. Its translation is CASSYSETGGYEQYF.

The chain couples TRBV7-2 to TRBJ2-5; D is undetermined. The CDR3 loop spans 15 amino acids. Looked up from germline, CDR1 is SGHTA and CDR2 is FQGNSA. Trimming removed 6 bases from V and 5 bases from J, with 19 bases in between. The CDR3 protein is CASSGRAMSWETQYF. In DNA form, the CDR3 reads TGTGCCAGCAGTGGCAGAGCGATGAGCTGGGAGACCCAGTACTTC.

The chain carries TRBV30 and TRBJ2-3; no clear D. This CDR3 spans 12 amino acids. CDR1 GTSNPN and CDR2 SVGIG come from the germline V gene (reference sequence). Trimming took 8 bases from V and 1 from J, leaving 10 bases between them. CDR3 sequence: CARDRGTDTQYF. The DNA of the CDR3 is TGTGCCCGTGACCGGGGCACAGATACGCAGTATTTT.

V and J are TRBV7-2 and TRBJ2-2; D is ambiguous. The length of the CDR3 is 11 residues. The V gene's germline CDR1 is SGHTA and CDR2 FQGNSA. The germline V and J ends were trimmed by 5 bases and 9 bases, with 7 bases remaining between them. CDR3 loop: CASSEFRELFF. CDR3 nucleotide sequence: TGTGCCAGCAGCGAGTTCCGGGAGCTGTTTTTT.

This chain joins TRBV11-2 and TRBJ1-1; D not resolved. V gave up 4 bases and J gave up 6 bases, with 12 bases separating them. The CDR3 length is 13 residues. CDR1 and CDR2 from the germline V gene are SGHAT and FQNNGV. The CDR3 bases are TGTGCCAGCAGCTCGGTTCGGTTCCCTGAAGCTTTCTTT. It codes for CASSSVRFPEAFF. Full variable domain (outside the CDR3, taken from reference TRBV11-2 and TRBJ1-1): EAGVAQSPRYKIIEKRQSVAFWCNPISGHATLYWYQQILGQGPKLLIQFQNNGVVDDSQLPKDRFSAERLKGVDSTLKIQPAKLEDSAVYLCASSSVRFPEAFFGQGTRLTVV.

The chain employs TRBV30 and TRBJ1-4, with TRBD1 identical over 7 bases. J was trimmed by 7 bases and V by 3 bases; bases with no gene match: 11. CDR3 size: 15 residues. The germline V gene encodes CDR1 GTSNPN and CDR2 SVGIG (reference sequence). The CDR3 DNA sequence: TGTGCCTGGAGGGGACCAAGACAGGGAAGTGAAAAACTGTTTTTT. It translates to CAWRGPRQGSEKLFF. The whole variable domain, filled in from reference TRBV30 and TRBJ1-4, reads SQTIHQWPATLVQPVGSPLSLECTVEGTSNPNLYWYRQAAGRGLQLLFYSVGIGQISSEVPQNLSASRPQDRQFILSSKKLLLSDSGFYLCAWRGPRQGSEKLFFGSGTQLSVL.

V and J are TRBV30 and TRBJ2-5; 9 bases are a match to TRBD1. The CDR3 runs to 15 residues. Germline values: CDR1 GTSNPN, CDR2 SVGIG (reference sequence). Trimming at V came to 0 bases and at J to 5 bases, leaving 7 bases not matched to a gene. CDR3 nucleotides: TGTGCCTGGAGTGTACTACAGGGGGCAGGGGAGACCCAGTACTTC. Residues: CAWSVLQGAGETQYF. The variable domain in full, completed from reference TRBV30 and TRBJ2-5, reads SQTIHQWPATLVQPVGSPLSLECTVEGTSNPNLYWYRQAAGRGLQLLFYSVGIGQISSEVPQNLSASRPQDRQFILSSKKLLLSDSGFYLCAWSVLQGAGETQYFGPGTRLLVL.

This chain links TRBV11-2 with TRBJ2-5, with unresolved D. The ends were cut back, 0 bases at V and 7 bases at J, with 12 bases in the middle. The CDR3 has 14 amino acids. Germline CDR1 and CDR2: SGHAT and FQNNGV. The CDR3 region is CASSLDSRIGTQYF. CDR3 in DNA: TGTGCCAGCAGCTTAGATTCGAGGATAGGGACCCAGTACTTC.

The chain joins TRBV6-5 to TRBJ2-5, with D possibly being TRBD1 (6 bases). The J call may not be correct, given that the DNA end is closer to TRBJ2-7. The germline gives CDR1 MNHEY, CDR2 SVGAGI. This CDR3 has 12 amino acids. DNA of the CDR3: TGTGCCAGCTTGGACAGAGCCTACGAGCAGTACTTC. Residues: CASLDRAYEQYF.

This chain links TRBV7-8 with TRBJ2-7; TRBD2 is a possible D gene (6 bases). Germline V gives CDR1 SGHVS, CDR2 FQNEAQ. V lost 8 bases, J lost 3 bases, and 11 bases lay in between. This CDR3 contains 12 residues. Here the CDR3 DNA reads TGTGCCAGCGCTGGGACTGTCTACGAGCAGTACTTC. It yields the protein CASAGTVYEQYF.

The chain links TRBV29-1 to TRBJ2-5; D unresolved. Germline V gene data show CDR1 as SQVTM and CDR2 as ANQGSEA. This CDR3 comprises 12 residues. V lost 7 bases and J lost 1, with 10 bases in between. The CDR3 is CSASQSQETQYF. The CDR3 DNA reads TGCAGCGCCTCACAGAGCCAAGAGACCCAGTACTTC.

CDR3 loop: CASSLGDTNSGNTIYF. In DNA form, the CDR3 reads TGCGCCAGCAGCCTAGGGGACACAAACTCTGGAAACACCATATATTTT. V gene TRBV5-1 combines with J gene TRBJ1-3; perhaps TRBD1 as D (6 bases). Per germline, CDR1 SGHRS and CDR2 YFSETQ. This CDR3 has 16 residues. V lost 4 bases to trimming and J lost 0 bases, with 14 bases between them.

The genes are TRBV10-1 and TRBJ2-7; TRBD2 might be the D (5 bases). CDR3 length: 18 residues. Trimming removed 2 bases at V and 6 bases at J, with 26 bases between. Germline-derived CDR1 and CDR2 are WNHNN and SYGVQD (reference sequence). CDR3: CASSELTRTAGAFFEQYF. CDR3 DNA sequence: TGCGCCAGCAGTGAGCTTACCAGAACGGCGGGTGCCTTTTTCGAGCAGTACTTC.

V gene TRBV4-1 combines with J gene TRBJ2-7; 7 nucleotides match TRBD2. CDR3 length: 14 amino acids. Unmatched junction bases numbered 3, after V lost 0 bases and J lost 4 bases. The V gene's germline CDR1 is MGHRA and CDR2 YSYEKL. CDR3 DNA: TGCGCCAGCAGCCAAGAGAGCGGGGCGTACGAGCAGTACTTC. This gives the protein CASSQESGAYEQYF.

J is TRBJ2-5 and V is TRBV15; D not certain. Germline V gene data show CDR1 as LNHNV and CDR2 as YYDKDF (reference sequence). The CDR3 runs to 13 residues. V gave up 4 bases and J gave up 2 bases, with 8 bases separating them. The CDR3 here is CATSMSQQETQYF. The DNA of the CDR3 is TGTGCCACCAGCATGTCCCAACAAGAGACCCAGTACTTC.

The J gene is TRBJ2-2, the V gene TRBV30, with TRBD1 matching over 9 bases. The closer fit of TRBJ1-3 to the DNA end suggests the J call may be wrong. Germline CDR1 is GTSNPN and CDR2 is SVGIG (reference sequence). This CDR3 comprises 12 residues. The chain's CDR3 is CAWGDRADTIYF. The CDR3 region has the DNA TGTGCCTGGGGGGACAGGGCGGACACCATATATTTT.

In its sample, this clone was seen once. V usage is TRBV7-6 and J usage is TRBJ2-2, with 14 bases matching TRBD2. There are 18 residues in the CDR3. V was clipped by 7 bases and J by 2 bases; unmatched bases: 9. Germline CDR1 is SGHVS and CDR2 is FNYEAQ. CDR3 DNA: TGTGCCAGCACAAAAGGGACTAGCGGGGGAATAAACACCGGGGAGCTGTTTTTT. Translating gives CASTKGTSGGINTGELFF.